Below, 10 T cell receptor beta chains from the same sample are listed, as sequenced in a study of CD8+ T cells in alopecia areata. Specified treatment: oral pan-JAK inhibitor, 5-10 mg twice daily. As the sequencing template, cDNA was produced by extracting RNA and reverse transcribing it. Sequenced by immunoSEQ multiplex PCR; TCRdb stores in-frame clones only, minus some. The sample has 80,000 to 100,000 clones, around 44% seen once; the top ten hold less than 20%. Sample: CD8+ T cells sorted from blood, taken at week 24, from a patient treated with tofacitinib. Receptors originate from a human donor with alopecia areata.

This clone was seen a handful of times. CDR3 bases: TGCAGCGTTGATGGCAGCTTTCCTCATGGCTACACCTTC. Amino acid sequence: CSVDGSFPHGYTF. This rearrangement joins TRBV29-1 to TRBJ1-2; D is undetermined. This CDR3 spans 13 amino acids. Germline V gene data show CDR1 as SQVTM and CDR2 as ANQGSEA. Trimming stripped 3 bases from V and 6 bases from J, with 14 bases between.

The chain joins TRBV2 to TRBJ2-7; D tentatively reads TRBD1 or TRBD2 (5 bases each). The CDR3 is 11 residues long. Germline CDR1 SNHLY, CDR2 FYNNEI. Trimming pared 4 bases from V and 5 bases from J, leaving 6 bases between. As DNA, the CDR3 is TGTGCCAGCAGTGGAGGGGACGAGCAGTACTTC. It specifies CASSGGDEQYF.

The V call is TRBV28, the J call TRBJ2-7; TRBD2 agrees at 12 bases. This CDR3 comprises 16 residues. The germline V gene has CDR1 MDHEN and CDR2 SYDVKM. V shed 5 bases, J shed 5 bases, and the junction held 10 bases outside the gene matches. The CDR3 nucleotides are TGTGCCAGCAGTCTAGCGGGAGGGCCGTTTTTGGACGAGCAGTACTTC. This translates into CASSLAGGPFLDEQYF.

This clone was observed a few times. The chain carries TRBV6-1 and TRBJ1-2; TRBD1 aligns across 7 bases. The CDR3 is made up of 14 amino acids. Germline V lookup: CDR1 MNHNS, CDR2 SASEGT. V shed 7 bases, J shed 4 bases, and the junction held 9 bases outside the gene matches. CDR3 sequence: CASTQDRTVYGYTF. The DNA of the CDR3 is TGTGCCAGCACGCAGGACAGGACGGTCTATGGCTACACCTTC.

There are a few counts of this clone. The gene calls are TRBV29-1 and TRBJ2-6, with 9 bases identical to TRBD2. The CDR3 is 16 residues long. V trimming: 3 bases; J trimming: 0 bases; junction bases outside the gene matches: 3. Germline CDR1 is SQVTM and CDR2 is ANQGSEA. As DNA, the CDR3 is TGCAGCGTTGAGGGACTAGCAGACTCTGGGGCCAACGTCCTGACTTTC. This sequence encodes CSVEGLADSGANVLTF.

This clone was seen only a few times. This chain uses TRBV19 with TRBJ2-1; D perhaps matches TRBD2 (5 bases). Germline values: CDR1 LNHDA, CDR2 SQIVND (reference sequence). This CDR3 region has 17 residues. The ends were cut back, 3 bases at V and 3 bases at J, with 18 bases in the middle. The CDR3 reads CASSMELGPHRYNEQFF. The CDR3 nucleotides read TGTGCCAGTAGTATGGAACTAGGGCCTCACCGCTACAATGAGCAGTTCTTC.

The CDR3 region is CSVRIANALTSRSGDEQFF. CDR3 in DNA: TGCAGCGTCCGGATAGCCAACGCATTGACTAGTAGGTCTGGCGATGAGCAGTTCTTC. This chain connects TRBV29-1 to TRBJ2-1, with D possibly TRBD2 on 6 matching bases. The CDR3 extends over 19 amino acids. Germline CDR1 reads SQVTM; CDR2 reads ANQGSEA. V lost 6 bases and J 8 bases, leaving 35 bases between the germline ends.

The gene calls are TRBV30 and TRBJ2-3, with TRBD1 as a possible D gene (6 bases). Germline V gives CDR1 GTSNPN, CDR2 SVGIG (reference sequence). Trimming removed 0 bases at V and 3 bases at J, with 19 bases between. CDR3 length equals 17 residues. The CDR3 coding sequence is TGTGCCTGGAGTGTACTATTGGCAGGGGTACGGACAGATACGCAGTATTTT. Its translation: CAWSVLLAGVRTDTQYF. Full variable domain (rest looked up from reference TRBV30 and TRBJ2-3): SQTIHQWPATLVQPVGSPLSLECTVEGTSNPNLYWYRQAAGRGLQLLFYSVGIGQISSEVPQNLSASRPQDRQFILSSKKLLLSDSGFYLCAWSVLLAGVRTDTQYFGPGTRLTVL.

The V gene is TRBV7-3, the J gene TRBJ2-5; D is ambiguous. Per the germline V gene, CDR1 is SGHTA and CDR2 is FQGTGA. The CDR3 spans 13 residues. The V end lost 5 bases, the J end lost 4 bases, and 11 bases lay between the germline ends. CDR3 in DNA: TGTGCCAGCAGCCCCGGATCTCCAGAGACCCAGTACTTC. It yields the protein CASSPGSPETQYF.

The CDR3 is CASSEPTQSTSRDVYEQYF. The CDR3 nucleotides are TGTGCCAGCAGTGAACCTACACAATCGACTAGCAGGGACGTCTACGAGCAGTACTTC. V is TRBV2 and J is TRBJ2-7; 7 positions agree with TRBD2. Per germline, CDR1 SNHLY and CDR2 FYNNEI. The CDR3 extends over 19 amino acids. The V gene end was trimmed by 2 bases and the J gene end by 3 bases; junction bases not matched to a gene: 19.